Shown below are 8 T cell receptor beta chains from a single sample sequenced in a study of cytomegalovirus exposure and HLA in healthy donors. It was with 60 Vbeta and 13 Jbeta primers that the PCR ran. Sequencing was performed with immunoSEQ multiplex PCR; in TCRdb, only in-frame clones are kept and a portion is missing. The repertoire holds approximately 100,000 clones, with 74% as singletons. The sequenced material came from PBMCs. The receptors come from a man in his fifties in good health and CMV-seropositive.

V is TRBV5-1 and J is TRBJ2-2; 7 bases align to TRBD1. This CDR3 comprises 15 residues. The J segment lost 6 bases and the V segment lost 0 bases, leaving 5 bases of the junction unmatched. Looked up from germline, CDR1 is SGHRS and CDR2 is YFSETQ. The CDR3 nucleotides are TGCGCCAGCAGCTTGGGGCAGGGGGTCCCCGGGGAGCTGTTTTTT. As protein: CASSLGQGVPGELFF.

J is TRBJ2-1 and V is TRBV5-1, with D uncertain. The germline V gene has CDR1 SGHRS and CDR2 YFSETQ. The CDR3 totals 14 residues. The V end lost 7 bases, the J end lost 6 bases, and 17 bases lay between the germline ends. CDR3 loop: CASGFSASGNEQFF. The CDR3 region has the DNA TGCGCCAGCGGATTTTCTGCTTCGGGCAATGAGCAGTTCTTC. Full variable domain (missing parts from reference TRBV5-1 and TRBJ2-1): KAGVTQTPRYLIKTRGQQVTLSCSPISGHRSVSWYQQTPGQGLQFLFEYFSETQRNKGNFPGRFSGRQFSNSRSEMNVSTLELGDSALYLCASGFSASGNEQFFGPGTRLTVL.

This sequence joins TRBV18 and TRBJ1-2; D is possibly TRBD1 (6 bases). The length of the CDR3 is 13 residues. CDR1 is KGHSH, CDR2 LQKENI, per germline. Deletions cut 2 bases from V and 9 bases from J, with 13 bases between. CDR3 residues: CASSPDRSSSYTF. CDR3 nucleotides: TGTGCCAGCTCACCAGACAGGTCCTCTAGCTACACCTTC.

This clone was counted a few times. J is TRBJ2-5 and V is TRBV2; TRBD2 agrees at 7 bases. CDR1 is SNHLY and CDR2 is FYNNEI in the germline V gene. CDR3 size: 14 residues. V gave up 5 bases and J gave up 5 bases; unmatched junction bases: 8. The CDR3 loop is CASSQNGGGETQYF. The CDR3 DNA reads TGTGCCAGCAGTCAGAATGGGGGGGGTGAGACCCAGTACTTC.

The rearrangement links TRBV19 to TRBJ2-5; TRBD1 aligns across 7 bases. The CDR3 extends over 13 amino acids. The ends lost 6 bases at V and 2 bases at J; junction bases unmatched: 3. Germline lookup yields CDR1 LNHDA and CDR2 SQIVND (reference sequence). CDR3 sequence (DNA): TGTGCCAGTAGACAGGGGAATCAAGAGACCCAGTACTTC. It yields the protein CASRQGNQETQYF.

The chain is built from TRBV11-3 and TRBJ2-3; 8 positions agree with TRBD2. CDR1 is SGHNT, CDR2 YENEEA, per germline. CDR3 length: 15 residues. The ends lost 4 bases at V and 3 bases at J; junction bases unmatched: 6. The CDR3 bases are TGTGCCAGCAGCTCATCGGGACTAGTAACAGATACGCAGTATTTT. Protein product: CASSSSGLVTDTQYF. Filled out from reference TRBV11-3 and TRBJ2-3, the complete variable domain reads EAGVVQSPRYKIIEKKQPVAFWCNPISGHNTLYWYLQNLGQGPELLIRYENEEAVDDSQLPKDRFSAERLKGVDSTLKIQPAELGDSAVYLCASSSSGLVTDTQYFGPGTRLTVL.

This chain uses TRBV4-2 with TRBJ2-2; the match to TRBD2 covers 7 bases. The ends lost 1 base at V and 5 bases at J; junction bases unmatched: 7. The CDR3 runs to 16 residues. CDR1 and CDR2 from the germline V gene are LGHNA and YNFKEQ. CDR3: CASSQGHSGRTGELFF. The CDR3 DNA reads TGTGCCAGCAGCCAAGGGCACTCCGGGAGGACCGGGGAGCTGTTTTTT.

The chain links TRBV9 to TRBJ2-7, with D maybe TRBD2 (5 bases). CDR3 length equals 13 residues. Germline CDR1 is SGDLS and CDR2 is YYNGEE. Trimming took 2 bases from V and 6 from J, leaving 12 bases between them. The DNA of the CDR3 is TGTGCCAGCAGCGTTGGAAGAGGGAGCGAGCAGTACTTC. Protein sequence: CASSVGRGSEQYF. Supplemented by reference TRBV9 and TRBJ2-7, the full variable domain reads DSGVTQTPKHLITATGQRVTLRCSPRSGDLSVYWYQQSLDQGLQFLIQYYNGEERAKGNILERFSAQQFPDLHSELNLSSLELGDSALYFCASSVGRGSEQYFGPGTRLTVT.